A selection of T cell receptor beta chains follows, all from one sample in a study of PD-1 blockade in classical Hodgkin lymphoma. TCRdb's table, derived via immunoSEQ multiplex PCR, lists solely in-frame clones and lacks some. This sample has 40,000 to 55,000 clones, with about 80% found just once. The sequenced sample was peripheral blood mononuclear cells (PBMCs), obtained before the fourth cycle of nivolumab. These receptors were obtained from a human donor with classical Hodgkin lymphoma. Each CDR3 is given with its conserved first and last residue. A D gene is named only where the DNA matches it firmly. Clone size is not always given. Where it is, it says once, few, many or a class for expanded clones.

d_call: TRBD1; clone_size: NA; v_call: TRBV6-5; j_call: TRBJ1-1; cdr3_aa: CASRQRDRGLGFF; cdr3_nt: TGTGCCAGCAGGCAAAGGGACAGGGGTTTGGGATTCTTT
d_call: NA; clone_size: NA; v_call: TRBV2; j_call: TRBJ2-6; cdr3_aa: CAIPRGEAFPGANVLTF; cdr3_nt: TGTGCCATCCCAAGGGGGGAAGCCTTCCCTGGGGCCAACGTCCTGACTTTC
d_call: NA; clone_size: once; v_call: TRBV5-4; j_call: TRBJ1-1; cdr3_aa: CASSGGPNTEAFF; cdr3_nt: TGTGCCAGCAGCGGGGGCCCGAACACTGAAGCTTTCTTT
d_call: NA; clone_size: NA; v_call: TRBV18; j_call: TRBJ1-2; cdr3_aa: CASSPRDTTIGYTF; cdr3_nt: TGTGCCAGCTCACCCAGGGATACGACGATAGGCTACACCTTC
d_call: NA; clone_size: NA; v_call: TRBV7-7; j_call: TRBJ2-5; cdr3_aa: CASSQGGVPFQETQYF; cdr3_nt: TGTGCCAGCAGCCAAGGGGGAGTTCCCTTCCAAGAGACCCAGTACTTC
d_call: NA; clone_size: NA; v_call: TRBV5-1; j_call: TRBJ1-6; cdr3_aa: CASSLVQGDSPLHF; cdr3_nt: TGCGCCAGCAGCTTGGTACAGGGTGATTCACCCCTCCACTTT
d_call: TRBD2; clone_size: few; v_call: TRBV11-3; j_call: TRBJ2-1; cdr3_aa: CASSSGLAGGDEQFF; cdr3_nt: TGTGCCAGCAGCTCGGGACTAGCGGGAGGGGATGAGCAGTTCTTC
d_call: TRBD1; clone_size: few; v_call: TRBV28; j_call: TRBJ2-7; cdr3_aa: CASSEGGQGTYEQYF; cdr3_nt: TGTGCCAGCAGTGAGGGCGGACAGGGGACCTACGAGCAGTACTTC
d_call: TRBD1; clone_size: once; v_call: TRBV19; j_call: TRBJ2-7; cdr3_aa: CASSTTGTGSYEQYF; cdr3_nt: TGTGCCAGTAGTACTACCGGGACAGGGTCCTACGAGCAGTACTTC
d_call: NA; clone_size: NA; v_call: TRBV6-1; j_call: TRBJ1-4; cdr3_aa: CASSPASAVLFF; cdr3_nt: TGTGCCAGCAGCCCCGCTTCCGCGGTACTGTTTTTT
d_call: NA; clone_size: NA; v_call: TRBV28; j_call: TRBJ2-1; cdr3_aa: CASRAADWGNEQFF; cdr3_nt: TGTGCCAGCAGGGCCGCGGACTGGGGCAATGAGCAGTTCTTC
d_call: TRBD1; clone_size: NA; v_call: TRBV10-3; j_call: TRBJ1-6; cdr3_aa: CAISAEVGWNRGYNSPLHF; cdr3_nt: TGTGCCATCAGTGCGGAGGTGGGGTGGAACAGGGGCTATAATTCACCCCTCCACTTT
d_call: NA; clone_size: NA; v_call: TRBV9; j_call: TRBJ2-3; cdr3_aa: CASSVATGSTDTQYF; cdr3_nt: TGTGCCAGCAGCGTAGCCACAGGAAGCACAGATACGCAGTATTTT
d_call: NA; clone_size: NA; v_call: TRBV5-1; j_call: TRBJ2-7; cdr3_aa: CASSLRDPYEQYF; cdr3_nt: TGCGCCAGCAGCTTGAGGGACCCCTACGAGCAGTACTTC
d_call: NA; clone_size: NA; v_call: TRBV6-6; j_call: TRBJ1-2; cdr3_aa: CASSLTVNYGYTF; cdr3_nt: TGTGCCAGCAGTTTGACAGTAAACTATGGCTACACCTTC
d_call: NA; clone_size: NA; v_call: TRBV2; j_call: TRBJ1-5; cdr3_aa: CASSLSVNQPQHF; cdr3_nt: TGTGCCAGCAGTCTCAGCGTAAATCAGCCCCAGCATTTT
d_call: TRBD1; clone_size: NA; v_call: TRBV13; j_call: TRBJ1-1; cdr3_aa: CASSPGQGLGAFF; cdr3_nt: TGTGCCAGCAGCCCCGGACAGGGTTTAGGAGCTTTCTTT
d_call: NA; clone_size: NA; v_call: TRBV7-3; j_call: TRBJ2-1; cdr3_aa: CASSLPQGNNEQFF; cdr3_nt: TGTGCCAGCAGCTTACCCCAGGGGAACAATGAGCAGTTCTTC
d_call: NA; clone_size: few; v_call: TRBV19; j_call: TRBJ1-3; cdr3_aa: CASRTAAGSGNTIYF; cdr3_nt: TGTGCCAGTAGGACGGCGGCAGGGTCTGGAAACACCATATATTTT
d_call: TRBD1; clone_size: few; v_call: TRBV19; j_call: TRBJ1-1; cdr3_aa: CASSRGQGISEAFF; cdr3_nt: TGTGCCAGTAGTAGAGGACAGGGGATTTCAGAAGCTTTCTTT
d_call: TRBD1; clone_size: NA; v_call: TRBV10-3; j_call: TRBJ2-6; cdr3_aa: CAISRFGTGGSGANVLTF; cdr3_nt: TGTGCCATCAGTCGTTTTGGGACAGGGGGCTCTGGGGCCAACGTCCTGACTTTC
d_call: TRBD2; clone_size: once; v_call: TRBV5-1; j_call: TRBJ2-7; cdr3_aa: CASKWASGSGEQYF; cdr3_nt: TGCGCCAGCAAGTGGGCTAGCGGGAGTGGTGAGCAGTACTTC
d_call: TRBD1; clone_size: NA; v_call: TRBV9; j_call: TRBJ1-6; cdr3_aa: CASSAWTGANSPLHF; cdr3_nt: TGTGCCAGTAGCGCCTGGACAGGTGCTAATTCACCCCTCCACTTT
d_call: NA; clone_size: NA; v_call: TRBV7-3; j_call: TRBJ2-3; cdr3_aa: CASSLLAVSTDTQYF; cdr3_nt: TGTGCCAGCAGCTTATTAGCGGTGAGCACAGATACGCAGTATTTT
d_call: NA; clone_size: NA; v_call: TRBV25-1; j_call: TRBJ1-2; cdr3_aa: CASSVPDPGVYGYTF; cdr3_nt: TGTGCCAGCAGTGTACCCGATCCAGGGGTCTATGGCTACACCTTC
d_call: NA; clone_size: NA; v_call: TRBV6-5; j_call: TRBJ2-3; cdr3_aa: CASSSGTLSTDTQYF; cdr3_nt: TGTGCCAGCAGCTCCGGGACTTTAAGCACAGATACGCAGTATTTT
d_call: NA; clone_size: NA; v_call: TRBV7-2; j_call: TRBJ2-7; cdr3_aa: CASSLTLGLGEQYF; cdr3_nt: TGTGCCAGCAGCTTAACACTAGGTTTAGGGGAGCAGTACTTC
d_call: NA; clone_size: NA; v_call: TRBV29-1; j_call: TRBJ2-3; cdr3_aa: CSVPQGAGTDTQYF; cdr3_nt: TGCAGCGTCCCACAGGGTGCGGGCACAGATACGCAGTATTTT
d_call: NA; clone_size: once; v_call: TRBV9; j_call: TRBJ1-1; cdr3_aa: CASSPDNPPNTEAFF; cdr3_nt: TGTGCCAGCAGCCCTGACAACCCGCCGAACACTGAAGCTTTCTTT
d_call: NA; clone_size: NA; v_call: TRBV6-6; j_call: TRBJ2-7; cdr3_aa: CASMGSPYEQYF; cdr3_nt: TGTGCCAGCATGGGGTCCCCCTACGAGCAGTACTTC
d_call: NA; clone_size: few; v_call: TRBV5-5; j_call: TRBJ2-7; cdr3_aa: CASSQGEGPYEQYF; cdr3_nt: TGCGCCAGCAGCCAAGGAGAGGGTCCCTACGAGCAGTACTTC
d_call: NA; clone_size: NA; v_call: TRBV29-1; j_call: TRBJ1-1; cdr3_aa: CSHRKVTEAFF; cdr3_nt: TGCAGCCATCGCAAGGTCACTGAAGCTTTCTTT
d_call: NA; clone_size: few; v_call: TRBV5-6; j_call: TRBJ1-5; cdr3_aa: CASSEGGGGGGNQPQHF; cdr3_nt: TGTGCCAGCAGCGAAGGAGGAGGAGGGGGTGGCAATCAGCCCCAGCATTTT
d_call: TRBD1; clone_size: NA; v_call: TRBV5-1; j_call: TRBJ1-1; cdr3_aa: CASSLVQQGDLNTEAFF; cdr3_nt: TGCGCCAGCAGCTTAGTTCAACAGGGGGACCTGAACACTGAAGCTTTCTTT
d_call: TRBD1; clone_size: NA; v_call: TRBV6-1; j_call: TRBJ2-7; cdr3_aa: CASRGTGKNGYEQYF; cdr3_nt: TGTGCCAGCAGGGGGACAGGAAAAAACGGGTACGAGCAGTACTTC
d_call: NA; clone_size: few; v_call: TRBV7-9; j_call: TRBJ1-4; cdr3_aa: CASSLSGAEKLFF; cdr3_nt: TGTGCCAGCAGCTTATCTGGGGCTGAAAAACTGTTTTTT
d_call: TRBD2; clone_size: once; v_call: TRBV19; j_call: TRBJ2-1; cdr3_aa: CASSIILPGLAFSEQFF; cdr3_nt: TGTGCCAGTAGCATAATCCTCCCGGGACTAGCTTTTTCCGAGCAGTTCTTC
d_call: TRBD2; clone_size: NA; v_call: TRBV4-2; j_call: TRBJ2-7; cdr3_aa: CASSLGTSGGGEQYF; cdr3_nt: TGTGCCAGCAGCCTAGGGACTAGCGGAGGTGGGGAGCAGTACTTC
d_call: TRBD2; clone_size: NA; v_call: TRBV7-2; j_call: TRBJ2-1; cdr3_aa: CASSTRGSGGARFF; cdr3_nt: TGTGCCAGCAGCACTCGTGGTAGCGGGGGGGCTAGGTTCTTC
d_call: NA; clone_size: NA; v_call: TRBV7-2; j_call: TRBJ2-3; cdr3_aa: CASSPRGGTDTQYF; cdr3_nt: TGTGCCAGCAGCCCCCGTGGGGGGACAGATACGCAGTATTTT
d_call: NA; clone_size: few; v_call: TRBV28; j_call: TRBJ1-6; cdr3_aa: CASRKFDSPLHF; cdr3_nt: TGTGCCAGCAGGAAGTTTGATTCACCCCTCCACTTT
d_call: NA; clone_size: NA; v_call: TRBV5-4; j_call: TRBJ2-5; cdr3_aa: CASSLARGETQYF; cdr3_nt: TGTGCCAGCAGTTTGGCGAGGGGAGAGACCCAGTACTTC
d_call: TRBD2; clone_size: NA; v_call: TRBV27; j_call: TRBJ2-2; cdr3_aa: CASSLGIAGGNTGELFF; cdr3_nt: TGTGCCAGCAGTTTGGGGATAGCGGGGGGTAACACCGGGGAGCTGTTTTTT
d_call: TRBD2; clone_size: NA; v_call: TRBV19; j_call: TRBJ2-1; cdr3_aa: CASSLAGGYNEQFF; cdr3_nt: TGTGCCAGTAGTCTAGCGGGGGGGTACAATGAGCAGTTCTTC
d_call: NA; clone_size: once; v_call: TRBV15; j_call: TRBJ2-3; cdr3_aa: CATSREPGGLTDTQYF; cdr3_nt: TGTGCCACCAGCCGGGAGCCGGGGGGCCTCACAGATACGCAGTATTTT
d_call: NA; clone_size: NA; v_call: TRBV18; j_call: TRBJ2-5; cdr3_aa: CASSFETGSQETQYF; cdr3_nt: TGTGCCAGCTCATTTGAAACAGGTTCCCAAGAGACCCAGTACTTC
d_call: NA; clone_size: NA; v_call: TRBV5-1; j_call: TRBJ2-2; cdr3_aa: CASSLFRDAGELFF; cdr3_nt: TGCGCCAGCAGCTTGTTTAGGGACGCCGGGGAGCTGTTTTTT
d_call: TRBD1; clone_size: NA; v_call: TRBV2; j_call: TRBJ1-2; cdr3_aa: CASTVQGALSGYTF; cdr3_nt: TGTGCCAGCACCGTACAGGGGGCTTTGTCGGGCTACACCTTC
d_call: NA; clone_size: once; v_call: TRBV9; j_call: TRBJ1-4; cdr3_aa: CASSVGLMKMATNEKLFF; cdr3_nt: TGTGCCAGCAGCGTAGGGCTAATGAAGATGGCAACTAATGAAAAACTGTTTTTT
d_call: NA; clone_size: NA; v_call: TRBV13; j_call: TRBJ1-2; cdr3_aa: CASSLAAGVNGYTF; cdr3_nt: TGTGCCAGCAGCTTAGCGGCAGGGGTCAATGGCTACACCTTC
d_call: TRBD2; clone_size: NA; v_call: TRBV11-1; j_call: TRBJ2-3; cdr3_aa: CASSSFSGVSTDTQYF; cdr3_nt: TGTGCCAGCAGCTCCTTTAGCGGGGTTAGCACAGATACGCAGTATTTT
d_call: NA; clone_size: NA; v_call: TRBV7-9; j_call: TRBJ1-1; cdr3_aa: CASRGRENTEAFF; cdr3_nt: TGTGCCAGCAGAGGGAGGGAGAACACTGAAGCTTTCTTT
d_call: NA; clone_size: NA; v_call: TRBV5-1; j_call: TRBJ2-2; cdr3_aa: CASSLNEAGTGELFF; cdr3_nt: TGCGCCAGCAGCTTGAATGAAGCGGGCACCGGGGAGCTGTTTTTT
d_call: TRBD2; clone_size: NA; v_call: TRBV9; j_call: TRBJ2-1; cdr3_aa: CASSPGLERNEQFF; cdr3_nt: TGTGCCAGCAGCCCCGGACTAGAAAGAAATGAGCAGTTCTTC
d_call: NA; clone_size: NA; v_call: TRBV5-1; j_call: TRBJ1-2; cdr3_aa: CASSPEGRNYGYTF; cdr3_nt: TGCGCCAGCAGCCCGGAGGGCCGGAACTATGGCTACACCTTC
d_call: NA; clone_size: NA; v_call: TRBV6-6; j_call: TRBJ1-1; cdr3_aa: CASSYSFSGTNTEAFF; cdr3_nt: TGTGCCAGCAGTTACTCGTTTTCAGGGACGAACACTGAAGCTTTCTTT
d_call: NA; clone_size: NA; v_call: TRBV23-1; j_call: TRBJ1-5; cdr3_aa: CAKDWGSNQPQHF; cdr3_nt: TGCGCCAAGGACTGGGGAAGCAATCAGCCCCAGCATTTT
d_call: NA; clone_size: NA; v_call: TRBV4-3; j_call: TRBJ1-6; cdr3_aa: CASSQKPGAFYNSPLHF; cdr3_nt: TGCGCCAGCAGCCAAAAGCCGGGGGCCTTCTATAATTCACCCCTCCACTTT
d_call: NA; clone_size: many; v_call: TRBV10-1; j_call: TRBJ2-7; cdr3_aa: CARVYEQYF; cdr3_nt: TGCGCCAGAGTCTACGAGCAGTACTTC